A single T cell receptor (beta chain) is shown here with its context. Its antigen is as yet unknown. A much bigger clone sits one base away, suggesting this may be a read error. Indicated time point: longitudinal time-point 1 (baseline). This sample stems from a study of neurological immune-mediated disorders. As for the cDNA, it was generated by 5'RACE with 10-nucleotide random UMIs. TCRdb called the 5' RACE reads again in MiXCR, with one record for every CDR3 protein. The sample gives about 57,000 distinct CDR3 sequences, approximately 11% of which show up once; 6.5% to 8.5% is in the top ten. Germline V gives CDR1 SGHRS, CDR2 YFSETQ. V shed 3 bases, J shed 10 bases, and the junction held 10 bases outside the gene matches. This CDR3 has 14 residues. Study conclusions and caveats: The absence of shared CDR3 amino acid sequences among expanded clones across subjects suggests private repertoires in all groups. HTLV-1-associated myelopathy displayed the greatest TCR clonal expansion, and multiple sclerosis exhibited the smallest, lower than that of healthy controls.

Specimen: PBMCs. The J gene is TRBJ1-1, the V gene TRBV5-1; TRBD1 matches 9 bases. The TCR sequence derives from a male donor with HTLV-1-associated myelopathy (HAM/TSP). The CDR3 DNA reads TGCGCCAGCAGCTCGATAACAGGGGGCGCGGGAGCTTTCTTT. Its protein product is CASSSITGGAGAFF.